The present TCR beta chain was sequenced within a study of shared clonotypes between healthy human individuals. Study-wide results and caveats: Clonotype sharing among donors likely depends on sequencing depth.

CD45RO-negative CD8 cells positively selected for CCR7 made up the naive population, which excluded terminally differentiated effector memory CD45RA+ cells. V lost 5 bases, J lost 10 bases, and 18 bases lay in between. CDR3 length equals 14 residues. Germline CDR1 and CDR2: SGDLS and YYNGEE. In its sample, this clone was seen once. The antigen is not known. Clones were read by immunoSEQ multiplex PCR, and TCRdb kept only the in-frame ones, dropping some. Of roughly 2.1 million clones listed, about 93% are singletons. V is TRBV9 and J is TRBJ2-2; D is unresolved. This TCR came from a man between 18 and 35 years old in good health. Some clones in this sample may be carry-over from other donors' samples. Sequencing was done on a sample of naive CD8+ T cells from PBMCs. CDR3 in DNA: TGTGCCAGCAGAGCCCCCGTCCCCCTACTGGAGCTGTTTTTT. Amino acids: CASRAPVPLLELFF. Looking up the rest from reference TRBV9 and TRBJ2-2 gives the full variable domain: DSGVTQTPKHLITATGQRVTLRCSPRSGDLSVYWYQQSLDQGLQFLIQYYNGEERAKGNILERFSAQQFPDLHSELNLSSLELGDSALYFCASRAPVPLLELFFGEGSRLTVL.